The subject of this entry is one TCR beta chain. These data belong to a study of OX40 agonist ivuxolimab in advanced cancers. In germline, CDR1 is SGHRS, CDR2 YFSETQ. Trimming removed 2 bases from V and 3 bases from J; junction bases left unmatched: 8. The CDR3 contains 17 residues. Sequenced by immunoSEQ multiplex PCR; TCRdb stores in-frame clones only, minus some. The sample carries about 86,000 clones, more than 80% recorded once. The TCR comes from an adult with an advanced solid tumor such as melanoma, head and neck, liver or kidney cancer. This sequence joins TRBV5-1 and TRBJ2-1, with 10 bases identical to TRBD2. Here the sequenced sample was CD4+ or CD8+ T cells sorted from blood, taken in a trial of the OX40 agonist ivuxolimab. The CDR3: CASSFNGLAGVYNEQFF. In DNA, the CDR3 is TGCGCCAGCAGCTTTAACGGCCTAGCGGGGGTCTACAATGAGCAGTTCTTC. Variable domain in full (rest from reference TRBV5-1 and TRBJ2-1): KAGVTQTPRYLIKTRGQQVTLSCSPISGHRSVSWYQQTPGQGLQFLFEYFSETQRNKGNFPGRFSGRQFSNSRSEMNVSTLELGDSALYLCASSFNGLAGVYNEQFFGPGTRLTVL.